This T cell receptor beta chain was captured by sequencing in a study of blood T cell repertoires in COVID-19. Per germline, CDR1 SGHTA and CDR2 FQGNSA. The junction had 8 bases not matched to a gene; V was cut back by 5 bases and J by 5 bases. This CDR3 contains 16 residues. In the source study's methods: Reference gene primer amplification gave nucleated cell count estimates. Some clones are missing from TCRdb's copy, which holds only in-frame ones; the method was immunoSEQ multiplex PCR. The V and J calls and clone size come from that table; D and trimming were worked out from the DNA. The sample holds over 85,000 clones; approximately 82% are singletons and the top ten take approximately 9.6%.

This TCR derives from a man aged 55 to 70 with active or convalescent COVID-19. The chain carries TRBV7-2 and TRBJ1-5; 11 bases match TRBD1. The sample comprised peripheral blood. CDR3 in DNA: TGTGCCAGCAGCCTGAACGGACAGGGGGCATATCAGCCCCAGCATTTT. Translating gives CASSLNGQGAYQPQHF.